Listed below are T cell receptor beta chains from one sample, sequenced in a study of shared clonotypes between healthy human individuals. This table comes from immunoSEQ multiplex PCR, and its TCRdb copy is limited to in-frame clones, with some not included. The sample lists some 2.4 million clones, approximately 93% occurring once. The specimen was naive CD4+ T cells from PBMCs. The receptors were sampled from a man aged 18 to 30 in good health. Some clones in this sample may be carry-over from other donors' samples. Each CDR3 is given with its conserved first and last residue. D genes are given only for firm matches. Clone size appears in some rows only: once, few, many, or a class for an expanded clone.

v_call	j_call	d_call	clone_size	cdr3_aa	cdr3_nt
TRBV30	TRBJ2-5	NA	NA	CAWSVRKGSGNF	TGTGCCTGGAGTGTAAGAAAGGGCTCGGGGAACTTC
TRBV5-1	TRBJ2-1	TRBD2	NA	CASSLSPGLAIKYNEQFF	TGCGCCAGCAGCCTATCTCCGGGACTAGCGATAAAGTACAATGAGCAGTTCTTC
TRBV10-3	TRBJ1-4	TRBD1	once	CAISGTGFELFF	TGTGCCATCAGTGGGACAGGGTTTGAACTGTTTTTT
TRBV25-1	TRBJ2-7	NA	NA	CASSDSPFPNPQYF	TGTGCCAGCAGTGACTCCCCGTTTCCTAACCCCCAGTACTTC
TRBV4-1	TRBJ2-2	NA	NA	CASSQEGREAGELFF	TGCGCCAGCAGCCAAGAGGGCAGGGAGGCCGGGGAGCTGTTTTTT
TRBV9	TRBJ2-3	NA	NA	CASSVQFPDTQYF	TGTGCCAGCAGCGTCCAGTTCCCAGATACGCAGTATTTT
TRBV6-1	TRBJ1-2	NA	NA	CASSAASRGDGYTF	TGTGCCAGCAGTGCGGCCTCAAGGGGGGATGGCTACACCTTC
TRBV14	TRBJ2-4	NA	NA	CASSQASGVNIQYF	TGTGCCAGCAGCCAAGCATCGGGGGTAAACATTCAGTACTTC
TRBV6-1	TRBJ1-2	NA	NA	CASSPIGYTF	TGTGCCAGCAGCCCCATTGGCTACACCTTC
TRBV5-1	TRBJ1-1	TRBD1	NA	CASSPPATGAEAFF	TGCGCCAGCAGCCCCCCCGCTACAGGGGCTGAAGCTTTCTTT
TRBV27	TRBJ2-7	NA	NA	CASSFQRRGYYEQYF	TGTGCCAGCAGTTTCCAGCGCAGGGGTTACTACGAGCAGTACTTC
TRBV2	TRBJ1-4	NA	NA	CASREAGYNEKLFF	TGTGCCAGCCGCGAAGCGGGGTATAATGAAAAACTGTTTTTT
TRBV29-1	TRBJ1-3	TRBD1	NA	CSAGQGRNTIYF	TGCAGCGCTGGACAGGGCAGAAACACCATATATTTT
TRBV19	TRBJ1-3	NA	NA	CASSWTGSGNTIYF	TGTGCCAGTAGTTGGACCGGCTCGGGGAACACCATATATTTT
TRBV9	TRBJ2-5	TRBD2	NA	CASTQGTSGIRETQYF	TGTGCCAGCACCCAAGGGACTAGCGGGATCCGCGAGACCCAGTACTTC
TRBV10-3	TRBJ1-1	NA	NA	CAIKREVGRGTEAFF	TGTGCCATCAAACGGGAAGTAGGAAGGGGGACTGAAGCTTTCTTT
TRBV28	TRBJ2-1	NA	NA	CASSPRGAGNEQFF	TGTGCCAGCAGTCCCCGTGGGGCAGGGAATGAGCAGTTCTTC
TRBV28	TRBJ2-2	NA	NA	CASIVGGTNTGELFF	TGTGCCAGCATCGTTGGGGGGACGAACACCGGGGAGCTGTTTTTT
TRBV19	TRBJ2-6	NA	NA	CASSSRRGTLPSGANVLTF	TGTGCCAGTAGTAGCAGGAGGGGGACACTACCCTCTGGGGCCAACGTCCTGACTTTC
TRBV10-3	TRBJ1-1	NA	few	CAIKGGTEAFF	TGTGCCATCAAAGGGGGTACTGAAGCTTTCTTT
TRBV7-9	TRBJ1-1	NA	few	CASSSSSGARTEAFF	TGTGCCAGCAGCTCCTCATCGGGGGCGCGTACTGAAGCTTTCTTT
TRBV28	TRBJ1-3	NA	NA	CASRSTQAGNTIYF	TGTGCCAGCAGAAGTACGCAAGCTGGAAACACCATATATTTT
TRBV6-6	TRBJ1-2	TRBD1	NA	CASSFRDRGGYTF	TGTGCCAGCAGCTTCCGGGACAGGGGTGGCTACACCTTC
TRBV13	TRBJ2-7	TRBD1	NA	CASTLDRGREQYF	TGTGCCAGCACCCTGGACAGGGGGCGCGAGCAGTACTTC
TRBV19	TRBJ2-7	NA	NA	CASSFDSGKPGNYEQYF	TGTGCCAGTAGTTTTGATAGCGGCAAACCCGGAAACTACGAGCAGTACTTC
TRBV19	TRBJ2-2	NA	NA	CATAGAGELFF	TGTGCCACCGCCGGGGCGGGGGAGCTGTTTTTT
TRBV6-5	TRBJ1-5	NA	NA	CASSRGGGNQPQHF	TGTGCCAGCAGCCGAGGAGGGGGCAATCAGCCCCAGCATTTT
TRBV19	TRBJ1-5	NA	NA	CASGTFRGAGQPQHF	TGTGCCAGTGGTACTTTCCGAGGGGCTGGTCAGCCCCAGCATTTT
TRBV10-2	TRBJ1-5	NA	NA	CASLPLGSNQPQHF	TGCGCCAGTCTCCCCCTCGGGAGCAATCAGCCCCAGCATTTT
TRBV2	TRBJ2-5	TRBD2	NA	CASSGLAGGETQYF	TGTGCCAGCAGCGGGCTAGCGGGAGGAGAGACCCAGTACTTC
TRBV6-6	TRBJ1-4	TRBD1	NA	CASSRNRDREKLFF	TGTGCCAGCAGCCGGAACCGGGACAGAGAAAAACTGTTTTTT
TRBV10-3	TRBJ2-7	TRBD1	NA	CAIRDSTGDTYEQYF	TGTGCCATCAGGGACAGCACAGGGGACACCTACGAGCAGTACTTC
TRBV5-1	TRBJ1-4	NA	NA	CASSLDGRGGEEKLFF	TGCGCCAGCAGCCTGGACGGTCGGGGGGGCGAAGAAAAACTGTTTTTT
TRBV7-3	TRBJ1-2	TRBD1	few	CASSLTGVNGYTF	TGTGCCAGCAGCTTGACAGGGGTTAATGGCTACACCTTC
TRBV5-6	TRBJ2-1	NA	once	CASSSYLGQGNYNEQFF	TGTGCCAGCAGCTCCTACTTGGGGCAGGGAAACTACAATGAGCAGTTCTTC
TRBV4-2	TRBJ2-1	NA	NA	CASSQDRASARVEQFF	TGTGCCAGCAGCCAAGACAGGGCTAGCGCCCGGGTAGAGCAGTTCTTC
TRBV2	TRBJ1-1	TRBD1	NA	CASGGQGLTEAFF	TGTGCCAGCGGGGGACAGGGTTTGACTGAAGCTTTCTTT
TRBV5-1	TRBJ1-1	TRBD1	NA	CASSFDRVGAFF	TGCGCCAGCAGCTTTGACAGGGTGGGAGCTTTCTTT